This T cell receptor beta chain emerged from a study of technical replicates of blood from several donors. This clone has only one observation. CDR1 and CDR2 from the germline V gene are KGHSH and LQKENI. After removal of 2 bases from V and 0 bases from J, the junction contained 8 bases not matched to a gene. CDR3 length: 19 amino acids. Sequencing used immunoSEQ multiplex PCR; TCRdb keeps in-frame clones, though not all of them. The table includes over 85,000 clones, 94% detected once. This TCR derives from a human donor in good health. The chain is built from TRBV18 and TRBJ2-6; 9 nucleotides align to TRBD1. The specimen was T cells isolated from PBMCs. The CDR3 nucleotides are TGTGCCAGCTCACCAATGGAGACAGGGGGTTTCTCTGGGGCCAACGTCCTGACTTTC. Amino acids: CASSPMETGGFSGANVLTF.